Sequencing of this T cell receptor (beta chain) was carried out in a study of shared clonotypes between healthy human individuals. Study donors comprised healthy, HIV-negative adults devoid of recent acute infection or vaccination. Method: immunoSEQ multiplex PCR; TCRdb's copy keeps in-frame clones and lacks some. The sample has about 490,000 clones; roughly 80% are singletons. The CDR3 is made up of 13 amino acids. V gave up 4 bases and J gave up 2 bases, with 10 bases separating them. Germline V gene lookup returns CDR1 SGHNT and CDR2 YYREEE (reference sequence). The chain links TRBV5-4 to TRBJ2-7; the D gene is possibly TRBD1 (5 bases). The source of this sequence is a middle-aged woman in good health. Some clones in this sample may be carry-over from other donors' samples. Source material: PBMCs. The CDR3 DNA reads TGTGCCAGCAGCGTTGACAGCCCCTACGAGCAGTACTTC. Its protein is CASSVDSPYEQYF. Looking up the rest from reference TRBV5-4 and TRBJ2-7 gives the full variable domain: ETGVTQSPTHLIKTRGQQVTLRCSSQSGHNTVSWYQQALGQGPQFIFQYYREEENGRGNFPPRFSGLQFPNYSSELNVNALELDDSALYLCASSVDSPYEQYFGPGTRLTVT.